This TCR beta chain emerged from a study of cytotoxic CD8 clonotypes in ibrutinib-treated CLL (dated by TCRdb to 2020 to 2022). In the study overall: The cohort had about a dozen relapsed/refractory and approximately 15 treatment-naive patients; approximately 18 were IGHV unmutated. Responses were partial in approximately 24 patients and complete in 2; after median around 72 months follow-up, roughly 15 stayed in remission and about 12 progressed. Samples at response were collected after a median of 12 months of treatment, with a range of about 6 to 36 months. An average of about 260,000 productive templates and tens of thousands of productive rearrangements was obtained per sample. Of the roughly 90 people in the trial, about two dozen had longitudinal samples available. Cryopreserved peripheral blood mononuclear cells were collected at three points: before therapy, at response, and at either sustained remission or disease progression. Every sample from remission and from progressive disease was obtained while the patients were still on ibrutinib. On the study overall, not on this receptor specifically: Baseline clonality exceeded that of age-matched healthy donors and correlated strongly with circulating CD8+ T-cell counts. Public clonotypes were rare and either shrank or stayed stable during treatment, and the rise in clonality at ibrutinib response reflected expansion of private clonotypes. Lymph node repertoires were not examined, and the timing of sampling was not matched between patients in sustained remission and those whose disease progressed. Clonality rose at ibrutinib response, remained stable during sustained remission, and dropped back toward baseline at progression.

Approximately 2 micrograms of genomic DNA were extracted from cryopreserved PBMCs for TCR beta library preparation. High-throughput TCR beta sequencing was performed on longitudinal blood samples from CLL patients receiving ibrutinib monotherapy. The patients were enrolled in a single-center, open-label phase 2 trial of ibrutinib monotherapy. Details on this clone: This clone's antigen is unknown. Base-call qualities are not available, and no considerably larger clone is one nucleotide away.

V was cut back by 0 bases and J by 0 bases, leaving a gap of 9 bases between them. From cysteine to phenylalanine, the CDR3 is 16 amino acids long. CDR3 DNA is the only sequence kept; it has 48 bases, read in frame from the first base. CDR1 and CDR2 were assigned from the germline V gene as MNHNS and SASEGT. Each clonotype received, on average, approximately 9.9x coverage in deep resolution sequencing performed on a MiSeq, where the target depth lay between 1 in 1 million and 1 in 200,000 T cells. The immunoSEQ hsTCRB Kit was used to generate TCR beta libraries. The published analysis was carried out like this. The data were analyzed with ImmunoSEQ Analyzer and ImmunoSEQ Data Assistant, and V, D and J gene assignments followed IMGT definitions. Clonality, which ranges from 0 to 1, was calculated by subtracting the normalized Shannon entropy of productive rearrangement frequencies from one. Only overrepresented clonotypes making up at least 0.05% of each patient's repertoire were included in the public clonotype analysis. Roughly 12 age-matched healthy donor repertoires from immuneACCESS were used as controls for clonality. TCRdb's version of the immuneACCESS table is confined to in-frame rearrangements and falls short of the full clone set. An unresolved V gene accounts for under half of the shortfall where checked; the remainder is of unknown origin. V, J and clone size are those of that table, while D and trimming were read from the DNA. This sample holds about 300,000 clones; roughly 67% were observed only once. The ten biggest clones cover roughly 6.3% of the sample.

This sequence originates from a human donor with chronic lymphocytic leukemia. The source was PBMCs, collected after 36 months of ibrutinib treatment. Here the chain combines TRBV6-1 and TRBJ1-3; no D segment can be confidently identified. The DNA sequence is as follows: TGTGCCAGCAGTGAAGCGCATATACTCTCTGGAAACACCATATATTTT. Its translation is CASSEAHILSGNTIYF.